The source of this T cell receptor (beta chain) is a study of shared clonotypes between healthy human individuals. Study results and limitations: The expectation was that sequencing depth would affect clonotype sharing among donors.

This CDR3 has 15 residues. Germline values: CDR1 MRHNA, CDR2 SNTAGT. V shed 2 bases and J shed 4 bases, with 11 bases lying between them. Libraries were prepared by immunoSEQ multiplex PCR; TCRdb keeps only in-frame clonotypes and omits some of them. The sample carries 2 million to 2.5 million clones, approximately 95% recorded once. Of note for this clone: Its antigen is currently unknown.

This sequence was found in a man aged 18 to 30 in good health. Some clones in this sample may be carry-over from other donors' samples. This chain links TRBV6-4 with TRBJ2-2; the D is unclear. The sample was naive CD4+ T cells from PBMCs. Regarding subset: CD45RA+ positively selected. The CDR3 here is CASSDRGLGTGELFF. The CDR3 region has the DNA TGTGCCAGCAGTGACCGCGGTCTGGGCACCGGGGAGCTGTTTTTT.